This T cell receptor beta chain derives from a study of CD8+ T cells in alopecia areata. Treatment reported: oral pan-JAK inhibitor, 5-10 mg twice daily. Lesional scalp punch biopsies and peripheral blood were collected from alopecia areata patients. RNA extraction and reverse transcription yielded cDNA as sequencing template. Sequencing was performed with immunoSEQ multiplex PCR; in TCRdb, only in-frame clones are kept and a portion is missing. The sample has some 220,000 clones; about three fifths are singletons. The CDR3 is 13 amino acids. Germline CDR1 and CDR2: SGHTA and FQGNSA. The V end was cut by 3 bases, the J end by 5 bases, with 7 bases between.

This material consisted of CD4+ T cells sorted from blood, taken at week 4, from a patient treated with tofacitinib. The TCR comes from a human donor with alopecia areata. This chain links TRBV7-2 with TRBJ2-2; D gene ambiguous. In DNA, the CDR3 is TGTGCCAGCAGCTTCTCGGGTACCGGGGAGCTGTTTTTT. It is translated as CASSFSGTGELFF.